These T cell receptor beta chains were read from a single sample in a study of response to subunit inactivated influenza vaccine. TCRdb independently ran MiXCR on the RT-PCR reads; one entry per CDR3 protein. The profile shows 300,000 to 350,000 distinct CDR3 sequences, just over 20% of them singletons. Here the sequenced sample was PBMCs from blood, taken 21 months after vaccination. The receptors derive from a man in his fifties or sixties who received an inactivated influenza vaccine. CDR3s include the opening cysteine and the closing phenylalanine or tryptophan. The D gene is left open where the match is weak. Expanded clones are given a class, and other clones once, few, many or no size at all.

abundance	v_gene	j_gene	d_gene	CDR3nt	CDR3aa
few	TRBV18	TRBJ2-2	TRBD2	TGTGCCAGCTCACTTTTACTAGCGGGAGAGACGAACACCGGGGAGCTGTTTTTT	CASSLLLAGETNTGELFF
few	TRBV6-4	TRBJ2-2	.	TGTGCCAGCAGTGACTCCCCCCACGGGGAGCTGTTTTTT	CASSDSPHGELFF
few	TRBV4-1	TRBJ1-4	.	TGCGCCAGCAGCCAAGTGGAGAGGGGAAAACTGTTTTTT	CASSQVERGKLFF
many	TRBV7-2	TRBJ1-1	TRBD1	TGTGCCAGCAGCTTATACAGGGGAGGGAACACTGAAGCTTTCTTT	CASSLYRGGNTEAFF
.	TRBV25-1	TRBJ1-1	.	TGTGCCAGCAGTGGGAGGGGTTGGGACACTGAAGCTTTCTTT	CASSGRGWDTEAFF
few	TRBV7-9	TRBJ2-3	.	TGTGCCAGCAGCTTAGCGCGTTTCAGGGACCCAGATACGCAGTATTTT	CASSLARFRDPDTQYF
.	TRBV14	TRBJ2-7	.	TGTGCCAGCAGCCAAACTAGCTTTCGGGCCTACGAGCAGTACTTC	CASSQTSFRAYEQYF
few	TRBV29-1	TRBJ2-1	TRBD2	TGCAGCGTTGAAACAGCGGGAGGGAGCTTC	CSVETAGGSF
.	TRBV20-1	TRBJ1-6	.	TGCAGTGCTCTCGACCCTTATAATTCACCCCTCCACTTT	CSALDPYNSPLHF
.	TRBV6-1	TRBJ1-6	.	TGTGCCAGCAGGGAGGCCCCTGGGGGGGTCTCGAGTGGACCCCTCCACTTT	CASREAPGGVSSGPLHF
.	TRBV4-1	TRBJ2-5	.	TGCGCCAGCAGCCAGGGACGGATACAAGAGACCCAGTACTTC	CASSQGRIQETQYF
once	TRBV24-1	TRBJ2-5	.	TGTGCCACCTCCAGGGGCGGAAGAAAGTCAGGGGAGACCCAGTACTTC	CATSRGGRKSGETQYF
.	TRBV29-1	TRBJ2-2	TRBD1	TGCAGCGTTGGGACCACAGGGGGCACCGGGGAGCTGTTTTTT	CSVGTTGGTGELFF